This TCR beta chain was sequenced during a study of type 1 regulatory T cells. This clonotype was observed a handful of times. A single record per CDR3 protein comes from TCRdb applying MiXCR to the reads. The data hold approximately 97,000 distinct CDR3 sequences, with roughly 28% observed a single time. The receptor was derived from a human donor in good health. The material sequenced was CD4+ T cells, either the whole sample or a sorted fraction (not recorded which).

Written as DNA, the CDR3 is TGCAGTGCAGCACTAGCGGGAGGGGGGCTCCAGTACTTC. The encoded protein is CSAALAGGGLQYF. V and J are TRBV20-1 and TRBJ2-5, with TRBD2 identical over 13 bases. The CDR3 runs 13 residues. The V gene end was trimmed by 6 bases and the J gene end by 10 bases; junction bases not matched to a gene: 8. CDR1 and CDR2 from the germline V gene are DFQATT and SNEGSKA (reference sequence).